This TCR beta chain emerged from a study of tissue T cells after allogeneic stem cell transplantation. Remarks on this clone: Its antigen is as yet unknown. Mouse gene names apply. Read sequence stops 1 residue before the CDR3 end, and the germline J gene provides the missing end.

Germline V gene sequence: CDR1 NNHNN, CDR2 SYGAGS (reference sequence). Trimming removed 0 bases at V and 0 bases at J, with 8 bases between. The length of the CDR3 is 15 residues. General study points: Blood and spleen captured only part of the tissue TCR repertoire.

Generated by immunoSEQ multiplex PCR, the TCRdb table keeps only in-frame clones and is missing some. The data hold around 17,000 clones, with approximately 70% observed a single time. The sequence was obtained from a female BALB/c mouse in good health. MHC haplotype here: H2-d. This chain joins TRBV13-2 and TRBJ2-5, with D possibly matching TRBD2 (6 bases). Sequenced: spleen. The CDR3 is CASGDAWGNQDTQYF. The CDR3 bases that were read are TGTGCCAGCGGTGATGCATGGGGGAACCAAGACACCCAGTAC.